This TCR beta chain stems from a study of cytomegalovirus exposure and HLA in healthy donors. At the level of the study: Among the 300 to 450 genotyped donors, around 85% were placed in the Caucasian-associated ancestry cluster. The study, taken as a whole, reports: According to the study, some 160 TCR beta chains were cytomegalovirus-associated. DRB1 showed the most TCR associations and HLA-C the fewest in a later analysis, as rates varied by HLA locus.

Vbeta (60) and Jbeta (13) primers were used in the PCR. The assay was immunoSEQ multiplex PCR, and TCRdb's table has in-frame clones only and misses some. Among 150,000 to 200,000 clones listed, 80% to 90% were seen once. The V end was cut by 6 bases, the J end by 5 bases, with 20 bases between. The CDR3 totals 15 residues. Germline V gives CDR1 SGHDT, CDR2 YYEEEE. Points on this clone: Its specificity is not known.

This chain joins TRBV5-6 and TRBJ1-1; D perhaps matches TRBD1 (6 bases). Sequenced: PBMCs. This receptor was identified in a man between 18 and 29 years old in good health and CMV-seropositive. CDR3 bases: TGTGCCAGCACCGAAACCAACAGGGTTGGAACTGAAGCTTTCTTT. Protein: CASTETNRVGTEAFF.